This paragraph reports one T cell receptor (beta chain). Its antigen remains unknown. This CDR3 spans 16 amino acids. Trimming removed 1 base from V and 8 bases from J, with 15 bases in between. Germline assignment: CDR1 SGHVS and CDR2 FQNEAQ. The data originate from a study of radiation and T cells in renal cell carcinoma. Across the study: Nephrectomy followed 15 Gy stereotactic body radiation by 4 weeks.

Assay used: immunoSEQ multiplex PCR; TCRdb lists only in-frame clones, some missing. The sample lists some 130,000 clones, around nine tenths occurring once. The time point denotes: blood 2 weeks post-SBRT. As to treatment: 15 Gy SBRT to primary tumor, nephrectomy 4 weeks later. Serial blood draws occurred at baseline and 2 and 4 weeks post-SBRT. Study observations and caveats: Baseline intratumoral clonotype presence is unknown without pretreatment biopsies. Top tumor clonotypes rose in blood 2 weeks post-radiation, then contracted.

The material was blood, obtained from a patient whose treatment included radiotherapy and nephrectomy. The TCR comes from a woman aged 70-85 years with renal cell carcinoma. The genes are TRBV7-8 and TRBJ1-6, with D uncertain. CDR3 DNA: TGTGCCAGCAGCTTAGTAGCGGGAGCGGTTGATTCACCCCTCCACTTT. Protein: CASSLVAGAVDSPLHF.